This TCR beta chain was profiled in a study of molecular identifiers for immune sequencing clone quantification (dated by TCRdb to about 2018). Study-wide context: In a replicate experiment, RNA from roughly 20,000 or 100,000 naive CD8 T cells was split into five aliquots, four of which were sequenced. The study was a methods study using CD8 T cells to benchmark molecular-identifier clustering-based TCR repertoire sequencing (MIDCIRS) and TCR RNA copy counting.

As to this clonotype: It lacks a known antigen. Qualities for individual bases were not recorded, and no much larger clone is one base off.

Libraries of naive CD8 T cells were generated from about 19,000 to 1,100,000 sorted cells, with 10%, 30% or 50% of the purified RNA used. On a BD FACSAria II, naive CD8 T cells were FACS-sorted as CD8+CD4-CCR7+CD45RA+ and collected into RLT Plus buffer. Detection sensitivity was tested by spiking Jurkat RNA equal to some 11 TCR copies' worth into samples containing roughly 17,000-1,000,000 naive CD8 T cells. CD8 T cells were enriched with RosetteSep CD8+ T Cell Enrichment Cocktail and Ficoll-Paque, followed by ACK red cell lysis. On the study overall, not on this receptor specifically: Highly expanded clone sizes could be underestimated because identical TCR molecules may share a barcode. Even against a background of some 1 million naive CD8 T cells, spiked-in Jurkat TCR RNA amounting to a single cell's worth was reported to be detectable. Spiked-in Jurkat TCR RNA (approximately 10 copies' worth), which is not part of the donor repertoire, was contained in the naive libraries. Modeling indicated about 3 TCR RNA copies recovered per cell, compared with 9 to 10 by digital PCR, which implies a capture efficiency of approximately 30%. When barcode sub-clustering was left out, chimeric consensus sequences inflated TCR diversity, with chimeras reaching as high as 47%. In CMV-specific effector cells, over 99% of molecules were held by clones above 20 RNA copies, whereas under 1% of molecules were held by such clones in naive cells.

Library preparation used PCR. Instrument used: Illumina HiSeq 4000. Bulk TCR libraries were generated as previously described, with the TCR primers listed in Table S5 used. The Qiagen AllPrep DNA/RNA kit was used to purify total RNA. Before any analysis, reads coming from multiple sequencing runs of the same library were combined into one pool. As for how the authors treated the data: Reads were retained only if the reads had an exact TCR constant sequence, and the retained reads were trimmed to 150 nt and grouped according to their 12-nt molecular barcodes. Reads within each barcode group were sub-clustered using a 15% Levenshtein threshold, and quality-weighted consensus sequences were constructed for each RNA molecule. Non-functional sequences were filtered out, along with any lower-count sequence sitting one edit away from another sequence. Barcode sub-clusters with fewer than 20% of the maximum read count were removed, based on fitting two negative binomial distributions. TCRdb applied fastp at Q25 and MiXCR to the public reads, then kept only in-frame beta chains. Rows are combined by CDR3 protein, so each entry shows the most common genes and DNA. Here the V and J calls rest on TCRdb's processing, not on the authors' analysis. The sample has about 640,000 distinct CDR3 sequences on record, 15% to 20% of them singletons. The top ten clones comprise 0.85% to 0.9% of the sample.

From the germline V gene, CDR1 is SNHLY and CDR2 is FYNNEI. Compared with germline, V lacks 10 bases and J lacks 2 bases; bases without a gene match: 6. Inclusive of the bounding cysteine and phenylalanine, the CDR3 is 14 residues long. This entry keeps only the CDR3 DNA: 42 bases, framed from base 1. The source of this sequence is a human donor in good health. Some libraries in this study had Jurkat cell RNA spiked in. This receptor chain uses TRBV2 and TRBJ2-1, with 9 bases aligning to TRBD2. The sample was naive CD8+ T cells from blood, with Jurkat cell RNA spiked in. The meaning of the sample's cell subset or site label: FACS-sorted CD8+CD4-CCR7+CD45RA+ naive T cells. The CDR3 reads CANQRGVTYNEQFF. The nucleotides read TGTGCCAACCAGCGGGGGGTTACCTACAATGAGCAGTTCTTC. Beyond the CDR3, the reference TRBV2 and TRBJ2-1 genes provide the residues; the full variable domain reads: EPEVTQTPSHQVTQMGQEVILRCVPISNHLYFYWYRQILGQKVEFLVSFYNNEISEKSEIFDDQFSVERPDGSNFTLKIRSTKLEDSAMYFCANQRGVTYNEQFFGPGTRLTVL.